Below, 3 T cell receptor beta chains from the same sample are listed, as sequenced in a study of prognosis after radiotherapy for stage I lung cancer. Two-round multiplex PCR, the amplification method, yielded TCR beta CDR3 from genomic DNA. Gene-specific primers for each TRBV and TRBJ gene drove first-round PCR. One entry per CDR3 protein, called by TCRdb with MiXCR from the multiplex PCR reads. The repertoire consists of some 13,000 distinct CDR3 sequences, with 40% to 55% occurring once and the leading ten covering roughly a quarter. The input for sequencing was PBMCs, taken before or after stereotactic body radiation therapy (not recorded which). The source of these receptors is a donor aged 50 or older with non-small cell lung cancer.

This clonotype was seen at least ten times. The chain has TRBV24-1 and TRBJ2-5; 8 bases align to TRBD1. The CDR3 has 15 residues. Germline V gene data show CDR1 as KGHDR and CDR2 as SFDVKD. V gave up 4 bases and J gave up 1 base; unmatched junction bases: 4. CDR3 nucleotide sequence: TGTGCCACCAGTGACCGGGACAGGACCCAAGAGACCCAGTACTTC. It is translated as CATSDRDRTQETQYF.

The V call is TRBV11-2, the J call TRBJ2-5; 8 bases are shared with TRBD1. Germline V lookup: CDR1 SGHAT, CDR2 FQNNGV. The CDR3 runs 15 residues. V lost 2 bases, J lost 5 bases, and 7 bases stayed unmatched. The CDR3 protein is CASSLQGASVETQYF. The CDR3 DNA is TGTGCCAGCAGCTTACAGGGGGCGTCTGTGGAGACCCAGTACTTC.

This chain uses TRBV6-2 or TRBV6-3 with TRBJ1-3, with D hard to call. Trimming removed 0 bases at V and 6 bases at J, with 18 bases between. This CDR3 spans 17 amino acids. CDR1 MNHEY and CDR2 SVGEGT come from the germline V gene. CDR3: CASSYSPSGVGINTIYF. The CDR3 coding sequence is TGTGCCAGCAGTTACTCGCCTTCCGGCGTCGGGATAAACACCATATATTTT.